What follows is one T cell receptor beta chain and its context. These data are taken from a study of shared clonotypes between healthy human individuals. V was pared by 7 bases and J by 0 bases, with 21 bases between. The CDR3 contains 17 residues. Germline V lookup: CDR1 MDHEN, CDR2 SYDVKM. Sequenced by immunoSEQ multiplex PCR; TCRdb stores in-frame clones only, minus some. This sample carries approximately 2.5 million clones, more than 90% of them seen once, and the ten largest clones take 0.11% to 0.15%. This sequence joins TRBV28 and TRBJ1-1; tentatively, D is TRBD1 (6 bases). This receptor was obtained from a man aged 18 to 29 in good health. The sequencing sample was made of naive CD4+ T cells sorted from blood. The subset: CD45RA+ positively selected. This CDR3 reads CASITGKLFGMNTEAFF. The CDR3 DNA is TGTGCCAGCATAACAGGGAAACTATTTGGCATGAACACTGAAGCTTTCTTT.